This T cell receptor beta chain was observed in a study of tumor-infiltrating lymphocytes in primary liver carcinoma. Between roughly 20 and 30 mg of unsorted bulk tissue served as the source from which RNA and DNA were co-extracted. TCR beta cDNA was made from around 460 ng total RNA with a constant-region primer. Libraries for TCR beta were built through three nested multiplex PCR rounds, which together made up a slightly modified ARM-PCR procedure. For roughly 11 cycles apiece, the opening two PCR rounds ran with TRBV1-TRBV30 forward primers and a C-beta reverse primer. In TCRdb, the multiplex PCR reads were re-called with MiXCR into one record per CDR3 protein. The sample has 100,000 or so distinct CDR3 sequences, 82% seen once. This CDR3 contains 17 residues. Trimming removed 5 bases from V and 5 bases from J; junction bases left unmatched: 8. The germline V gene encodes CDR1 SGHAT and CDR2 FQDESV (reference sequence).

This chain connects TRBV11-1 to TRBJ2-1, with 14 bases matching TRBD2. Sample: liver tumor tissue from sampling region 3. Stated subset: tumor region T3, left-lateral pole. This clonotype originated in a middle-aged man with primary liver carcinoma and hepatitis B virus infection. CDR3 loop: CASSMGLAGEVDNEQFF. The CDR3 DNA follows: TGTGCCAGCAGCATGGGACTAGCGGGAGAAGTTGACAATGAGCAGTTCTTC.